This is a list of T cell receptor beta chains from one sample in a study of blood T cell repertoires in COVID-19. Here immunoSEQ multiplex PCR was the method, and the copy in TCRdb shows in-frame clones only, minus some. Among some 89,000 clones listed, roughly 80% were seen once. Sequencing input: peripheral blood. The receptors were sampled from a man between 70 and 80 years old with acute or convalescent COVID-19. Both conserved end residues are part of each CDR3. D genes are given only for firm matches. Rows give clone size only sometimes, using once, few, many, or a class for an expanded clone.

J gene	V gene	D gene	clone size	CDR3 protein	CDR3 DNA
TRBJ2-2	TRBV3-1/TRBV3-2	TRBD2	-	CASSQDVGLNTGELFF	TGTGCCAGCAGCCAAGATGTGGGACTAAACACCGGGGAGCTGTTTTTT
TRBJ1-4	TRBV5-1	TRBD1	-	CASSFPRGSTNEKLFF	TGCGCCAGCAGCTTTCCCAGGGGGTCAACTAATGAAAAACTGTTTTTT
TRBJ2-1	TRBV2	-	-	CASSEISSGGADYNEQFF	TGTGCCAGCAGCGAAATATCCTCCGGGGGAGCGGATTACAATGAGCAGTTCTTC
TRBJ1-1	TRBV3-1/TRBV3-2	TRBD1	-	CASSHTGQGVTEAFF	TGTGCCAGCAGCCATACGGGACAGGGGGTCACTGAAGCTTTCTTT
TRBJ1-5	TRBV6-5	-	-	CASSPDSSNQPQHF	TGTGCCAGCAGTCCCGACAGTAGCAATCAGCCCCAGCATTTT
TRBJ1-5	TRBV21-1	-	-	CASSKAGTGRPQHF	TGTGCCAGCAGCAAAGCGGGGACAGGGCGGCCCCAGCATTTT
TRBJ2-3	TRBV6-5	-	-	CASRETGTDTQYF	TGTGCCAGCAGGGAGACCGGCACAGATACGCAGTATTTT
TRBJ1-4	TRBV5-5	-	-	CASSSWEGVGEKLFF	TGTGCCAGCAGCTCCTGGGAGGGGGTTGGAGAAAAACTGTTTTTT
TRBJ2-1	TRBV5-8	TRBD1	-	CASSLRDSTYNEQFF	TGTGCCAGCAGCTTGCGGGACAGTACCTACAATGAGCAGTTCTTC
TRBJ2-7	TRBV19	-	-	CASREAGIHEQYF	TGTGCCAGTAGAGAGGCAGGGATCCACGAGCAGTACTTC
TRBJ2-1	TRBV13	-	-	CASSSGGVTGAWNNEQFF	TGTGCCAGCAGTTCCGGAGGGGTTACAGGGGCCTGGAACAATGAGCAGTTCTTC
TRBJ2-2	TRBV30	-	-	CAWSRGGELFF	TGTGCCTGGAGTAGGGGCGGGGAGCTGTTTTTT
TRBJ1-1	TRBV3-1/TRBV3-2	-	-	CASSHRQVNTEAFF	TGTGCCAGCAGCCACCGACAGGTGAACACTGAAGCTTTCTTT
TRBJ2-1	TRBV28	-	-	CASSPGLNDNEQFF	TGTGCCAGCAGTCCGGGACTCAACGACAATGAGCAGTTCTTC
TRBJ2-7	TRBV3-1/TRBV3-2	-	-	CASSLRSLSSYEQYF	TGTGCCAGCAGCCTCAGGTCCCTTAGCTCCTACGAGCAGTACTTC
TRBJ1-2	TRBV28	TRBD1	-	CASIGGTGTGDGYGYTF	TGTGCCAGCATAGGGGGAACCGGGACAGGGGATGGCTATGGCTACACCTTC
TRBJ2-5	TRBV7-2	-	-	CASREAGPETQYF	TGTGCCAGCAGGGAGGCGGGCCCAGAGACCCAGTACTTC
TRBJ2-3	TRBV9	-	few	CASSAPLVTDTQYF	TGTGCCAGCAGCGCCCCTCTAGTGACAGATACGCAGTATTTT
TRBJ1-2	TRBV28	-	-	CASTWGQSYGYTF	TGTGCCAGCACCTGGGGGCAGAGCTATGGCTACACCTTC
TRBJ2-5	TRBV3-1/TRBV3-2	TRBD2	-	CASSQDSGGQREYF	TGTGCCAGCAGCCAAGATAGCGGGGGGCAACGTGAGTACTTC
TRBJ2-7	TRBV29-1	-	-	CSVVGGEIYEQYF	TGCAGCGTTGTAGGGGGAGAGATTTACGAGCAGTACTTC
TRBJ2-1	TRBV19	-	-	CASSMKHTPYNEQFF	TGTGCCAGTAGTATGAAACACACACCCTACAATGAGCAGTTCTTC